The T cell receptor (beta chain) under discussion was sequenced for a study of OX40 agonist ivuxolimab in advanced cancers. As for the study in general: Participants averaged 60 years of age (range about 23 to 90) and were under 90% male. Points from the study as a whole: Certain nonresponders likewise exhibited a low normalized T-cell clonal expansion.

The CDR3 runs to 13 residues. Trimming removed 5 bases from V and 2 bases from J, with 10 bases in between. Germline V lookup: CDR1 MNHEY, CDR2 SVGAGI. To note about this clone: Its antigen is undetermined.

The table came from immunoSEQ multiplex PCR; TCRdb's copy has only in-frame clones and leaves some out. The data hold 40,000 or so clones, with around 87% observed a single time. This sample comprised CD4+ or CD8+ T cells sorted from blood, obtained in a trial of the OX40 agonist ivuxolimab. The rearrangement links TRBV6-5 to TRBJ2-7, with TRBD1 as a possible D gene (6 bases). The sequence was obtained from an adult with an advanced solid tumor such as melanoma, head and neck, liver or kidney cancer. The CDR3 nucleotides read TGTGCCAGCAGTCTACAGGGACCCTACGAGCAGTACTTC. It translates to CASSLQGPYEQYF.